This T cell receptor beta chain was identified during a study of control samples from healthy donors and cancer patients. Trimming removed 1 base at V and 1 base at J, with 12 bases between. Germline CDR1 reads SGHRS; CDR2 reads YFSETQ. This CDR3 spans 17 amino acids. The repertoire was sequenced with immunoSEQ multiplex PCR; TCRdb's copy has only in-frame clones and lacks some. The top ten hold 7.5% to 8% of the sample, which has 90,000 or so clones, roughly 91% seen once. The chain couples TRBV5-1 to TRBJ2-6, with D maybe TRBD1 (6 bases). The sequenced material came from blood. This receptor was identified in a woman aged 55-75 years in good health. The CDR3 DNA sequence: TGCGCCAGCAGCTTGCGACAGGTAGATTCTGGGGCCAACGTCCTGACTTTC. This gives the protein CASSLRQVDSGANVLTF. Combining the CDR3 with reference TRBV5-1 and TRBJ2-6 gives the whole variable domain KAGVTQTPRYLIKTRGQQVTLSCSPISGHRSVSWYQQTPGQGLQFLFEYFSETQRNKGNFPGRFSGRQFSNSRSEMNVSTLELGDSALYLCASSLRQVDSGANVLTFGAGSRLTVL.